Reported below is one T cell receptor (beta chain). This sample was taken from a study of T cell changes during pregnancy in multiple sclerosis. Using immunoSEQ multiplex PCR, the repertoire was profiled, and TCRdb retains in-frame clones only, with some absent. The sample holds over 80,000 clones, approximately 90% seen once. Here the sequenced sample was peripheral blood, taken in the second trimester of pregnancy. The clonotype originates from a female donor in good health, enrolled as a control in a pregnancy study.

CDR3 residues: CASSPRTAQETQYF. CDR3 nucleotide sequence: TGTGCCAGCAGCCCCCGGACAGCGCAAGAGACCCAGTACTTC. The rearrangement links TRBV5-6 to TRBJ2-5, with a weak D call TRBD1 (6 bases). CDR3 size: 14 residues. V lost 4 bases and J 2 bases, leaving 12 bases between the germline ends. Germline CDR1 and CDR2: SGHDT and YYEEEE.